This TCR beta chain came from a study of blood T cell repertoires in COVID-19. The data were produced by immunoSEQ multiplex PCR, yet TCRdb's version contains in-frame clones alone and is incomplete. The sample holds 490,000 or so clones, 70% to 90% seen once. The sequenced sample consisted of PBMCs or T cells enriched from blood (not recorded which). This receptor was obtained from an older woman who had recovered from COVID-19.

The CDR3 reads CATSEGTSRETQYF. CDR3 bases: TGTGCCACCAGTGAGGGGACTAGCAGAGAGACCCAGTACTTC. The gene calls are TRBV24-1 and TRBJ2-5; 9 bases map to TRBD2. The germline CDR1 and CDR2 sequences are KGHDR and SFDVKD. CDR3 length: 14 amino acids. J lost 4 bases, V lost 4 bases, and 3 bases had no gene match.